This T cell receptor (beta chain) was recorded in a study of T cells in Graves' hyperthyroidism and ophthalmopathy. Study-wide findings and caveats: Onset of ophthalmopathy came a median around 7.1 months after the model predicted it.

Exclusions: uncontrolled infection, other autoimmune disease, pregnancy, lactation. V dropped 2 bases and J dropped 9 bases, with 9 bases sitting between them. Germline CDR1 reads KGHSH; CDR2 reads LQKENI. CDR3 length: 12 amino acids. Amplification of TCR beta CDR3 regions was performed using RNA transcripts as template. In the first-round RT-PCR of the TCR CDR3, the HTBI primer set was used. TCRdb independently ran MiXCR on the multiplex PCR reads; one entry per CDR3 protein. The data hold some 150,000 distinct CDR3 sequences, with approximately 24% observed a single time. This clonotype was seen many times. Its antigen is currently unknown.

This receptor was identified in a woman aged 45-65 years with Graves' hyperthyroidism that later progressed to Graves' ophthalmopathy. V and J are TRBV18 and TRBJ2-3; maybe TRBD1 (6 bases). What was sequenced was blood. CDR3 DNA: TGTGCCAGCTCACCATCAGGGGAGACGCAGTATTTT. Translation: CASSPSGETQYF.